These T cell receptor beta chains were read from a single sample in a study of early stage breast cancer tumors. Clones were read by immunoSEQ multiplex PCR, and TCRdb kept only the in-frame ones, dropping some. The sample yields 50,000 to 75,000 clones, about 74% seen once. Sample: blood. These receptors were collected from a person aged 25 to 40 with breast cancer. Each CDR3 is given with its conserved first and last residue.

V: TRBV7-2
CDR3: CASSSELLAKNIQYF

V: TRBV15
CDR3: CATSWREGYNEQFF

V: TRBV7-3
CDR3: CASSLGHRGEQFF

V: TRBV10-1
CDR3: CASSGTGTNTGELFF

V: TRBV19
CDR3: CASSPSRQSSTDTQYF

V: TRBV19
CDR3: CASSLLAGDSYEQYF

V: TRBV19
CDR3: CASSAFELSTGKLFF

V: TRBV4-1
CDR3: CASSQRGDGQGVFYEQYF

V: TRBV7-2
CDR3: CASSLAGGDPNYGYTF

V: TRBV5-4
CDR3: CASSLDGIQGENTEAFF

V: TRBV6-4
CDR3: CASSDSLAGGDEQFF

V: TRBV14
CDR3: CASSPTGNTGELFF

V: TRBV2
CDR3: CASRTSNNYGYTF

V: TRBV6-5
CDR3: CASSYRLNEKLFF

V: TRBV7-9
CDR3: CASSSTGEDGYTF

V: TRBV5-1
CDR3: CASSLAGQATNEKLFF

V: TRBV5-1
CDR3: CASSTNYEQYF

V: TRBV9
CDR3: CATLEGGELFF

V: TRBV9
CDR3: CASSAGTLGGGGNEQFF

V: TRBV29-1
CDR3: CSVEIGTDSNQPQHF

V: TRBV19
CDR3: CASSIGGERGYGYTF

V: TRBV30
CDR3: CAYIAGVAYNEQFF

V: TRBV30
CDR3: CAWSVHRNTEAFF

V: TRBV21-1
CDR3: CASSKGHNEQFF

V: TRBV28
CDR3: CASSRGTGASAEAFF

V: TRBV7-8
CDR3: CASTGGGGTVNQPQHF

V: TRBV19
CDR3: CASEESGSRGYNEQFF

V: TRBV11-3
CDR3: CASSPGGLAGETQYF

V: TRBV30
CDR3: CAWSDFAEGAFF

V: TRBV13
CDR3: CASSLGGSGELFF

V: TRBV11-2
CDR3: CASRATGPGYTF

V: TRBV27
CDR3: CASRQATGRRNEQFF

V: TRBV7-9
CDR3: CASTWGPRAAFF

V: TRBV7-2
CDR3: CASSPTSGSFYEQYF

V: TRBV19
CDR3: CASSIENTGELFF

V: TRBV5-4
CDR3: CASSLRQGENQPQHF

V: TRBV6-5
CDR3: CASSSVGGPQGDEQFF

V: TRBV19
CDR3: CASSIGDLRDSEAFF

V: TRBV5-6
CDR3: CASSSGDWGGANVLTF

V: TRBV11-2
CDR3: CASSSSRGGNTIYF

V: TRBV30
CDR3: CAWSAGTGYGYTF

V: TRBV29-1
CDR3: CSVWDGYSNQPQHF

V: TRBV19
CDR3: CASSAYTSGGSYEQYF

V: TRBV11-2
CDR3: CASSLESKTEAFF

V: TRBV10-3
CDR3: CAITVDRSEGYTF

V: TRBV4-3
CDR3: CASSQEGGGTYNEQFF

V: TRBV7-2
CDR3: CASSLPLAGGLNGELFF

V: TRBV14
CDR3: CASSQEWGLGWEQFF

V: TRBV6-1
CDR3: CASSSGQAYGYTF

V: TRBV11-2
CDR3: CASSPGLAGPLYEQFF

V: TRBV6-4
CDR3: CASRKAGGDTQYF

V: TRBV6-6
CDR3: CASSYGTNTEAFF

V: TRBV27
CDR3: CASSPGTPRKTQYF

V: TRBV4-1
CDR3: CASSQGVGSISYEQYF

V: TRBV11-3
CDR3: CASSPGVFAGELFF